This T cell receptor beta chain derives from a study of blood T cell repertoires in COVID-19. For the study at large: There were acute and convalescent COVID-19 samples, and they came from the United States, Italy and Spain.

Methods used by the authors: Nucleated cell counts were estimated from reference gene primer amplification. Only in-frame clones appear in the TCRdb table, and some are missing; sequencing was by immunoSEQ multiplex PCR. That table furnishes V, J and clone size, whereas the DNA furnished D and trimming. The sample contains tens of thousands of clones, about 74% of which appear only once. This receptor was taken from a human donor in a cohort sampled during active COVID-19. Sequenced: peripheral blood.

Here the CDR3 reads CASSPLSRQSDYEQYF. The CDR3 DNA follows: TGTGCCAGCAGCCCCCTCTCTCGACAGAGTGACTACGAGCAGTACTTC. The chain employs TRBV11-2 and TRBJ2-7, with TRBD1 as a possible D gene (5 bases). The CDR3 runs 16 residues. Trimming shortened V by 5 bases and J by 3 bases, and 20 bases separated the two germline ends. Germline V gene lookup returns CDR1 SGHAT and CDR2 FQNNGV.